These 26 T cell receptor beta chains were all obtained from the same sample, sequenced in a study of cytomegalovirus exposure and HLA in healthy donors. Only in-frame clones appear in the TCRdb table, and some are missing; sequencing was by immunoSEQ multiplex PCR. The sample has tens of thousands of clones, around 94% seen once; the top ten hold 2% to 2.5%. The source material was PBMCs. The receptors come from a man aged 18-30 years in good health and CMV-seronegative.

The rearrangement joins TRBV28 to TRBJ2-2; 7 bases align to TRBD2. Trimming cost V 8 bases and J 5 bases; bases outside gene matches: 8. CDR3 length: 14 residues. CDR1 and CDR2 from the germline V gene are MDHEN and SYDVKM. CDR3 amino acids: CASLVSSGTGELFF. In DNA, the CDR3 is TGTGCCAGCCTCGTGTCTAGCGGAACCGGGGAGCTGTTTTTT.

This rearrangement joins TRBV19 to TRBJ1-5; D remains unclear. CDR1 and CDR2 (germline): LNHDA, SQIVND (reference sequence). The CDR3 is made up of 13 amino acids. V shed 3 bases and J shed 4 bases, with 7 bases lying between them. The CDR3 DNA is TGTGCCAGTAGTATTCCCGGTAATCAGCCCCAGCATTTT. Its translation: CASSIPGNQPQHF.

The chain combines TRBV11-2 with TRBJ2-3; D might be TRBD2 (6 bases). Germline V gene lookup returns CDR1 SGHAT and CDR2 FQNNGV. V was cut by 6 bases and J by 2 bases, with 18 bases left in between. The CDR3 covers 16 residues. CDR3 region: CASSSWRVGNTDTQYF. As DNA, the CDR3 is TGTGCCAGCAGTTCCTGGAGGGTCGGGAACACAGATACGCAGTATTTT.

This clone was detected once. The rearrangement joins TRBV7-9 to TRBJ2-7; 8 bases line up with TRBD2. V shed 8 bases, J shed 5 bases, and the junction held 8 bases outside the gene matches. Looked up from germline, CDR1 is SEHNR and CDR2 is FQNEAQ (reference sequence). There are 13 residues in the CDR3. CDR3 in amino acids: CASLRSGRNEQYF. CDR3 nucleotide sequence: TGTGCCAGCCTGAGGAGCGGGAGAAACGAGCAGTACTTC.

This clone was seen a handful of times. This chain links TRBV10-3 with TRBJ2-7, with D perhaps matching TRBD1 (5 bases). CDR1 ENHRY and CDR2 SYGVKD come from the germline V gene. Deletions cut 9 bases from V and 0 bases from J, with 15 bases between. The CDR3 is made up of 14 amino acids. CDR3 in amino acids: CAIRRQNLSYEQYF. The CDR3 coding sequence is TGTGCCATTCGCCGACAGAACCTCTCCTACGAGCAGTACTTC.

In DNA, the CDR3 is TGTGCCAGCAGCTCGACTAGGGTGGGAGAGACCCAGTACTTC. Translated, it gives CASSSTRVGETQYF. The gene calls are TRBV7-6 and TRBJ2-5; D possibly corresponds to TRBD2 (6 bases). This CDR3 contains 14 residues. Trimming took 4 bases from V and 4 from J, leaving 13 bases between them. Germline CDR1 and CDR2: SGHVS and FNYEAQ.

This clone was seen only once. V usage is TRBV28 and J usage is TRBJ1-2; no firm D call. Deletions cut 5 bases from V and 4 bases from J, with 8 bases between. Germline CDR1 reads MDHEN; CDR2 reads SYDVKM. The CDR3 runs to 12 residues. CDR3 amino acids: CASSADFYGYTF. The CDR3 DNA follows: TGTGCCAGCAGTGCGGACTTCTATGGCTACACCTTC.

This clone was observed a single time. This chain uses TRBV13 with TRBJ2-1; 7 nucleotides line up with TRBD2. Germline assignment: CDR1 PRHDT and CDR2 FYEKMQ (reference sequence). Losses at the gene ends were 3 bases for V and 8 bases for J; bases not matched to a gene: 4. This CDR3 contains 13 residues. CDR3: CASSLGGSDEQFF. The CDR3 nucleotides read TGTGCCAGCAGCTTGGGGGGGTCGGATGAGCAGTTCTTC. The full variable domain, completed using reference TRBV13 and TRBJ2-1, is AAGVIQSPRHLIKEKRETATLKCYPIPRHDTVYWYQQGPGQDPQFLISFYEKMQSDKGSIPDRFSAQQFSDYHSELNMSSLELGDSALYFCASSLGGSDEQFFGPGTRLTVL.

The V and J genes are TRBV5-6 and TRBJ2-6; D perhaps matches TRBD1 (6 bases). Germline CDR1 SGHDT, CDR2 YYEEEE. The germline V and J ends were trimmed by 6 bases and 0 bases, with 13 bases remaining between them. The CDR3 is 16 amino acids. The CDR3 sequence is CASTDSIISGANVLTF. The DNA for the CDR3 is TGTGCCAGCACGGACAGTATTATCTCTGGGGCCAACGTCCTGACTTTC.

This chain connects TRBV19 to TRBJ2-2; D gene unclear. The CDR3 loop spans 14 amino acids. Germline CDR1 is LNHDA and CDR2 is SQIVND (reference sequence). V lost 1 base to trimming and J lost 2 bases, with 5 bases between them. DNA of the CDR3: TGTGCCAGTAGTATAGGCAGTAACACCGGGGAGCTGTTTTTT. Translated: CASSIGSNTGELFF.

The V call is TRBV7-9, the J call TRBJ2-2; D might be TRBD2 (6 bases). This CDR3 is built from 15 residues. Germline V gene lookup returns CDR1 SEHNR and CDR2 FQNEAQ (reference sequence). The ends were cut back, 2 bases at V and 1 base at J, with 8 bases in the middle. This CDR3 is CASSLRRENTGELFF. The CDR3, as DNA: TGTGCCAGCAGCTTAAGGCGGGAGAACACCGGGGAGCTGTTTTTT.

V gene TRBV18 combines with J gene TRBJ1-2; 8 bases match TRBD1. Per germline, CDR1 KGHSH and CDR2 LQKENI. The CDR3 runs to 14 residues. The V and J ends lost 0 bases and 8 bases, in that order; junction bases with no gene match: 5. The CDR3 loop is CASSPPVGTGGYTF. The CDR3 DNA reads TGTGCCAGCTCACCACCGGTCGGGACAGGAGGCTACACCTTC.

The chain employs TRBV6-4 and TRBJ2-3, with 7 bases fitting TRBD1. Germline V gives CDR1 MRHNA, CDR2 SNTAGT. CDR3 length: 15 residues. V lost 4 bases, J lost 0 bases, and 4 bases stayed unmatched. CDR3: CASSVGTASTDTQYF. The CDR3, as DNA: TGTGCCAGCAGTGTTGGGACAGCAAGCACAGATACGCAGTATTTT.

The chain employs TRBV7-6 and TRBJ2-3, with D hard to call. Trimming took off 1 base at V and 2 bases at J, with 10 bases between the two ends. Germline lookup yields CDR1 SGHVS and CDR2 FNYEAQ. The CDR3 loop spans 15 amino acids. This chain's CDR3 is CASSLDPGSTDTQYF. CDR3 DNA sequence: TGTGCCAGCAGCTTAGATCCCGGTTCCACAGATACGCAGTATTTT.

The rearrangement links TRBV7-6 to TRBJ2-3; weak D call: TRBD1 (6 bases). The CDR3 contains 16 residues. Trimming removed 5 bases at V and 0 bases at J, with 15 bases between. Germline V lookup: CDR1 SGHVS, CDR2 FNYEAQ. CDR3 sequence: CASSALAGVSTDTQYF. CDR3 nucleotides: TGTGCCAGCAGCGCCCTGGCAGGGGTTAGCACAGATACGCAGTATTTT. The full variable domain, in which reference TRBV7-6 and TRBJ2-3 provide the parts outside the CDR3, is GAGVSQSPRYKVTKRGQDVALRCDPISGHVSLYWYRQALGQGPEFLTYFNYEAQQDKSGLPNDRFSAERPEGSISTLTIQRTEQRDSAMYRCASSALAGVSTDTQYFGPGTRLTVL.

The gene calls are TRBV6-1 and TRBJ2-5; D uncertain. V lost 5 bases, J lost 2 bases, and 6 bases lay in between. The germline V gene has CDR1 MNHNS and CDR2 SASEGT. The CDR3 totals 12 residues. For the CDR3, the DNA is TGTGCCAGCAGTCAAGTACAAGAGACCCAGTACTTC. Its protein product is CASSQVQETQYF.

The CDR3 sequence: CASTWGRNTEAFF. The CDR3 region has the DNA TGTGCCAGCACCTGGGGGCGAAACACTGAAGCTTTCTTT. The V and J genes are TRBV6-1 and TRBJ1-1; tentative D call: TRBD1 (6 bases). CDR1 MNHNS and CDR2 SASEGT come from the germline V gene. Trimming left V 7 bases short and J 2 bases short, with 11 bases between. The CDR3 loop spans 13 amino acids.

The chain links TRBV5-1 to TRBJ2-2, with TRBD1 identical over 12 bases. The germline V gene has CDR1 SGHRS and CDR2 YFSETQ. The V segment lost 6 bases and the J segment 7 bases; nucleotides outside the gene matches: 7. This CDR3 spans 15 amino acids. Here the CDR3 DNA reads TGCGCCAGCACGACGGGACAGGGGGCGGTCGGGGAGCTGTTTTTT. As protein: CASTTGQGAVGELFF.

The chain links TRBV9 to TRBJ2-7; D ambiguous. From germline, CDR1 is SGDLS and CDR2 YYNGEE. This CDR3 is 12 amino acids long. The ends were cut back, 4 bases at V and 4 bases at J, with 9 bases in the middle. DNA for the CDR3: TGTGCCAGCAGCCAGGATCATTACGAGCAGTACTTC. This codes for CASSQDHYEQYF.

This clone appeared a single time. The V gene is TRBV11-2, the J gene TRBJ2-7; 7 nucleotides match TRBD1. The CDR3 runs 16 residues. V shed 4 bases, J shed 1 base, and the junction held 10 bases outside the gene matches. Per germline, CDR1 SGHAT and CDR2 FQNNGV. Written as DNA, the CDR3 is TGTGCCAGCAGCTCGTTACAGGGGAGTCGGTCCTACGAGCAGTACTTC. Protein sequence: CASSSLQGSRSYEQYF. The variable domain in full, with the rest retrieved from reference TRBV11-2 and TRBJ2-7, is EAGVAQSPRYKIIEKRQSVAFWCNPISGHATLYWYQQILGQGPKLLIQFQNNGVVDDSQLPKDRFSAERLKGVDSTLKIQPAKLEDSAVYLCASSSLQGSRSYEQYFGPGTRLTVT.

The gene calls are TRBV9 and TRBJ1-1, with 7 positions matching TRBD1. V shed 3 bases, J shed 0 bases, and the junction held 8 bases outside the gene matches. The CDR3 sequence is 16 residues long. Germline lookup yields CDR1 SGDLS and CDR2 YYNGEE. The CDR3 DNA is TGTGCCAGCAGCGCAGGGACAGACTTTCTGAACACTGAAGCTTTCTTT. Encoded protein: CASSAGTDFLNTEAFF.

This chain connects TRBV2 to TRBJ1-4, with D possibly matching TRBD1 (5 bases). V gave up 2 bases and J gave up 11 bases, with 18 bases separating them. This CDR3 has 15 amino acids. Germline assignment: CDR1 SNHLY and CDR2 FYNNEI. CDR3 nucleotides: TGTGCCAGCAGTGAACTGGGCAGGGCCCAGCAGAAACTGTTTTTT. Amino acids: CASSELGRAQQKLFF.

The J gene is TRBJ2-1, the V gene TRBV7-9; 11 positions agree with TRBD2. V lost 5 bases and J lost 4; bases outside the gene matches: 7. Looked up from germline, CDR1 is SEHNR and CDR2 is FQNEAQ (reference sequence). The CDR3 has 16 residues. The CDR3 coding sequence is TGTGCCAGCAGCCGTGGGACTAGCGGACCTTACAATGAGCAGTTCTTC. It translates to CASSRGTSGPYNEQFF.

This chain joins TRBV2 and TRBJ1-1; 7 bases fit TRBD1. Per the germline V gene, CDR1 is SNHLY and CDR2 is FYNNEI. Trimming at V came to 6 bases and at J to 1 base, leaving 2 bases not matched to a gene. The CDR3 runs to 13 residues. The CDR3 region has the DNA TGTGCCAGCAGACAGGGGCCGAACACTGAAGCTTTCTTT. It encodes CASRQGPNTEAFF.

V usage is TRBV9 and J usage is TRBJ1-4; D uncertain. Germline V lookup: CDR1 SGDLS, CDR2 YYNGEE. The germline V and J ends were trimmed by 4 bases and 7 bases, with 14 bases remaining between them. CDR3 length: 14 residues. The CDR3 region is CASSPGMTGEKLFF. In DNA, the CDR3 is TGTGCCAGCAGCCCGGGTATGACGGGTGAAAAACTGTTTTTT.

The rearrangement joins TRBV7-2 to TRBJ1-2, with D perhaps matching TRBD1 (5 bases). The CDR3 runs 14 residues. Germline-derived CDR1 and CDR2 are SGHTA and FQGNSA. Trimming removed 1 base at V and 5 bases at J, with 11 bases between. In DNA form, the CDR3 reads TGTGCCAGCAGCTTAGGGGGGGGTGGATATGGCTACACCTTC. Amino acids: CASSLGGGGYGYTF.